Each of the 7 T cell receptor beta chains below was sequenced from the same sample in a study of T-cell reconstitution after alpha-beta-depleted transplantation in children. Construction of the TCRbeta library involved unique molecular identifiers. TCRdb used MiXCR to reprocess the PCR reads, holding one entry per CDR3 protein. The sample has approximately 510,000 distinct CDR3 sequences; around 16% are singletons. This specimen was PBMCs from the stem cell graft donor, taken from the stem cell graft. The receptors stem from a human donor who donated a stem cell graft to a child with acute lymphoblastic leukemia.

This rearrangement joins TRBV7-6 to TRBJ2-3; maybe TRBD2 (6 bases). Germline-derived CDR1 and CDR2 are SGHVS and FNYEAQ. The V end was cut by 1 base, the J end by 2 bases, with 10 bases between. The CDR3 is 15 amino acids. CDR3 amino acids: CASSLGAGYTDTQYF. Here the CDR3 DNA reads TGTGCCAGCAGCTTAGGTGCGGGGTACACAGATACGCAGTATTTT.

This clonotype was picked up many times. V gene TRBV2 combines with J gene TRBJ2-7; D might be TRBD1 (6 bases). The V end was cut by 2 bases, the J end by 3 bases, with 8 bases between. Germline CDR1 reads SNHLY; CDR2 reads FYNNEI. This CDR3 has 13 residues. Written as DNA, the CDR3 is TGTGCCAGCAGTGAAAGCAGGGGCTACGAGCAGTACTTC. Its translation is CASSESRGYEQYF.

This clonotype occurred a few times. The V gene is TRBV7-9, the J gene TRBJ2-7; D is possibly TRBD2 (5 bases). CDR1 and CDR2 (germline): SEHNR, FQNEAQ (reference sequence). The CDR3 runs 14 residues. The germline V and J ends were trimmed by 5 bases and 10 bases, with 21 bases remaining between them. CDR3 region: CASSAPGERVPQYF. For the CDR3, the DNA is TGTGCCAGCAGCGCCCCTGGGGAGAGGGTACCTCAGTACTTC.

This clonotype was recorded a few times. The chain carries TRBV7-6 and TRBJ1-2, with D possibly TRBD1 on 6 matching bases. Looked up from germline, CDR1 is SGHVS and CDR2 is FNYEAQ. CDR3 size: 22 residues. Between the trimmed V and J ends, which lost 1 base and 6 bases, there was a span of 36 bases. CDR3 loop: CASSLGNQARWGDRSDFHGYTF. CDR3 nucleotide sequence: TGTGCCAGCAGCTTAGGGAACCAGGCACGTTGGGGAGACAGGAGTGATTTTCATGGCTACACCTTC.

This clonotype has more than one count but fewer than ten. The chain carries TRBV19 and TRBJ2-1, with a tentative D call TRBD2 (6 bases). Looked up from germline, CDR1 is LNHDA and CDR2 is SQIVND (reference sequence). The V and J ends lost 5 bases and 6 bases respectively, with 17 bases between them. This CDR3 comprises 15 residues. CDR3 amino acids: CASSLVGLGINEQFF. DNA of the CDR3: TGTGCCAGTAGTTTGGTGGGACTGGGAATCAATGAGCAGTTCTTC.

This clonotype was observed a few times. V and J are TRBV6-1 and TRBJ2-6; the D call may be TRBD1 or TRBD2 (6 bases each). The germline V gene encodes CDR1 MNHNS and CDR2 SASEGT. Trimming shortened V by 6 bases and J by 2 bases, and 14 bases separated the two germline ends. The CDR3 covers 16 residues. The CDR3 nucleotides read TGTGCCAGCAGGAGTAGGGGGGAGACTGGGGCCAACGTCCTGACTTTC. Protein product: CASRSRGETGANVLTF.

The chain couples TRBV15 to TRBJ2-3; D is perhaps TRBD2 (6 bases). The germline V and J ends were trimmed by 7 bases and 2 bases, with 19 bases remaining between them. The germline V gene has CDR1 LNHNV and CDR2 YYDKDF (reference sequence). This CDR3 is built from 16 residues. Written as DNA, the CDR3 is TGTGCCACCAATCATCCCGGGACTGCATACACAGATACGCAGTATTTT. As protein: CATNHPGTAYTDTQYF. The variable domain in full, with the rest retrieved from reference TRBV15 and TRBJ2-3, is DAMVIQNPRYQVTQFGKPVTLSCSQTLNHNVMYWYQQKSSQAPKLLFHYYDKDFNNEADTPDNFQSRRPNTSFCFLDIRSPGLGDTAMYLCATNHPGTAYTDTQYFGPGTRLTVL.